These 17 T cell receptor beta chains were all obtained from the same sample, sequenced in a study of shared T cell receptors in the human thymus. Profiling relied on immunoSEQ multiplex PCR, and the TCRdb table lists in-frame clones only, not all of them. The profile shows approximately 580,000 clones, approximately 80% of them singletons. The sample was also reused in another study, on human thymus T cells.

The specimen sequenced was thymocytes. These TCRs come from a boy in the first two years of life with a congenital heart defect.

The genes are TRBV5-6 and TRBJ1-1, with a weak D call TRBD1 (6 bases). The germline V gene encodes CDR1 SGHDT and CDR2 YYEEEE. CDR3 length: 14 amino acids. V dropped 6 bases and J dropped 0 bases, with 12 bases sitting between them. This CDR3 reads CASTYRQVNTEAFF. CDR3 bases: TGTGCCAGCACCTACAGACAGGTGAACACTGAAGCTTTCTTT.

V and J are TRBV4-2 and TRBJ1-1; D remains unclear. The V gene's germline CDR1 is LGHNA and CDR2 YNFKEQ. The CDR3 is 13 residues long. Between the trimmed V and J ends, which lost 0 bases and 8 bases, there was a span of 10 bases. The CDR3 loop reads CASSQDRGSEAFF. CDR3 coding DNA: TGTGCCAGCAGCCAAGATCGAGGGTCCGAAGCTTTCTTT.

The rearrangement uses TRBV10-2 and TRBJ2-1; 7 bases agree with TRBD1. Germline-derived CDR1 and CDR2 are WSHSY and SAAADI. The CDR3 contains 16 residues. V gave up 6 bases and J gave up 8 bases; unmatched junction bases: 16. CDR3 in amino acids: CASSLQGKDFHDEQFF. The CDR3 region has the DNA TGCGCCAGCAGCCTACAGGGGAAAGACTTTCACGATGAGCAGTTCTTC.

V gene TRBV5-1 combines with J gene TRBJ1-3, with 7 bases aligning to TRBD1. The V segment lost 3 bases and the J segment 4 bases; nucleotides outside the gene matches: 4. Germline CDR1 SGHRS, CDR2 YFSETQ. CDR3 length: 14 amino acids. The CDR3 loop is CASSWDSPGNTIYF. CDR3 DNA: TGCGCCAGCAGCTGGGACAGTCCGGGAAACACCATATATTTT.

The CDR3 loop is CASSQDDNHEQYF. The CDR3, as DNA: TGTGCCAGCAGCCAAGATGACAACCACGAGCAGTACTTC. This chain joins TRBV4-2 and TRBJ2-7; the D is unclear. In germline, CDR1 is LGHNA, CDR2 YNFKEQ. V was cut by 0 bases and J by 5 bases, with 8 bases left in between. The CDR3 covers 13 residues.

This chain links TRBV30 with TRBJ1-4; D might be TRBD1 (6 bases). Trimming took off 3 bases at V and 0 bases at J, with 20 bases between the two ends. Germline lookup yields CDR1 GTSNPN and CDR2 SVGIG (reference sequence). The CDR3 loop spans 18 amino acids. As DNA, the CDR3 is TGTGCCTGGAGAGACACCCGGGGGGGGCCGGCAACTAATGAAAAACTGTTTTTT. It translates to CAWRDTRGGPATNEKLFF.

Only one count was recorded for this clone. This sequence joins TRBV6-5 and TRBJ1-5, with TRBD1 matching 7 bases. CDR1 MNHEY and CDR2 SVGAGI come from the germline V gene. V lost 3 bases, J lost 5 bases, and 7 bases stayed unmatched. CDR3 length: 15 residues. The CDR3 here is CASSYRRGQHQPQHF. The CDR3 nucleotides read TGTGCCAGCAGTTATCGGAGGGGACAGCATCAGCCCCAGCATTTT.

The chain carries TRBV7-9 and TRBJ2-1, with 10 bases lining up with TRBD2. V dropped 5 bases and J dropped 4; count of bases not matched to a gene: 11. The CDR3 is 17 amino acids. From germline, CDR1 is SEHNR and CDR2 FQNEAQ (reference sequence). The CDR3 protein is CASSAPGTSGKYNEQFF. For the CDR3, the DNA is TGTGCCAGCAGCGCCCCTGGTACTAGCGGGAAATACAATGAGCAGTTCTTC.

The CDR3 DNA reads TGTGCCAGCAGCTTTTTTGGAGGAGGACTAGCGTTATACTCCTACGAGCAGTACTTC. This translates into CASSFFGGGLALYSYEQYF. The chain employs TRBV11-2 and TRBJ2-7; 9 bases align to TRBD2. Germline assignment: CDR1 SGHAT and CDR2 FQNNGV. After removal of 3 bases from V and 0 bases from J, the junction contained 15 bases not matched to a gene. The CDR3 is 19 amino acids.

This chain links TRBV19 with TRBJ2-1; 9 nucleotides match TRBD2. The CDR3 is made up of 17 amino acids. With 1 base clipped from V and 0 bases from J, the junction kept 4 bases outside the gene matches. Germline-derived CDR1 and CDR2 are LNHDA and SQIVND (reference sequence). The CDR3 nucleotides are TGTGCCAGTAGTATAGTCCTTAGCGGGAGCTCCTACAATGAGCAGTTCTTC. Translated, it gives CASSIVLSGSSYNEQFF.

This clone was seen a handful of times. This sequence joins TRBV11-2 and TRBJ2-3; 8 bases line up with TRBD1. The CDR3 consists of 16 residues. Germline values: CDR1 SGHAT, CDR2 FQNNGV. With V trimmed by 5 bases and J by 5 bases, 12 bases remained unmatched. CDR3 in DNA: TGTGCCAGCAGCCACTCCAAGGACAGGGCAAAAGATACGCAGTATTTT. Amino acids: CASSHSKDRAKDTQYF.

This clone was seen only a few times. The V gene is TRBV14, the J gene TRBJ2-1, with TRBD2 identical over 12 bases. V lost 3 bases and J lost 0; bases outside the gene matches: 9. Germline CDR1 SGHDN, CDR2 FVKESK. The CDR3 contains 19 residues. CDR3 amino acids: CASSHVGTSGWSSYNEQFF. CDR3 DNA sequence: TGTGCCAGCAGCCACGTCGGGACTAGCGGGTGGAGCTCCTACAATGAGCAGTTCTTC.

This chain uses TRBV4-3 with TRBJ2-1, with D maybe TRBD2 (6 bases). CDR3 length: 18 amino acids. V lost 2 bases and J 6 bases, leaving 23 bases between the germline ends. Germline CDR1 and CDR2: LGHNA and YSLEER. The CDR3 bases are TGCGCCAGCAGCCAACGAGGAACTAGCTTTACTCTGGGCAATGAGCAGTTCTTC. This sequence encodes CASSQRGTSFTLGNEQFF.

The chain couples TRBV4-1 to TRBJ1-1, with D perhaps matching TRBD1 (5 bases). CDR1 and CDR2 from the germline V gene are MGHRA and YSYEKL. This CDR3 has 13 residues. Trimming took 1 base from V and 4 from J, leaving 7 bases between them. Here the CDR3 reads CASSQVQGTEAFF. The DNA of the CDR3 is TGCGCCAGCAGCCAAGTGCAGGGCACTGAAGCTTTCTTT.

The V and J genes are TRBV5-6 and TRBJ2-7, with TRBD1 matching over 10 bases. V lost 0 bases, J lost 2 bases, and 5 bases stayed unmatched. This CDR3 has 16 residues. Germline V CDR1 and CDR2: SGHDT, YYEEEE. The CDR3 loop reads CASSLGGQGSTYEQYF. The CDR3 DNA is TGTGCCAGCAGCTTGGGGGGACAGGGGAGTACCTACGAGCAGTACTTC.

V gene TRBV9 combines with J gene TRBJ1-2; 7 positions match TRBD1. V dropped 0 bases and J dropped 1; count of bases not matched to a gene: 6. CDR3 length: 16 amino acids. Germline CDR1 and CDR2: SGDLS and YYNGEE. The CDR3, as DNA: TGTGCCAGCAGCGTAGCTTCAGGGGGTAGTAACTATGGCTACACCTTC. Its protein product is CASSVASGGSNYGYTF.

The chain links TRBV7-9 to TRBJ1-1; 9 positions match TRBD1. From germline, CDR1 is SEHNR and CDR2 FQNEAQ (reference sequence). CDR3 length: 16 amino acids. The junction had 9 bases not matched to a gene; V was cut back by 2 bases and J by 5 bases. The CDR3 sequence is CASSLPERTGATEAFF. The CDR3 DNA reads TGTGCCAGCAGCTTACCTGAAAGGACAGGGGCTACTGAAGCTTTCTTT.